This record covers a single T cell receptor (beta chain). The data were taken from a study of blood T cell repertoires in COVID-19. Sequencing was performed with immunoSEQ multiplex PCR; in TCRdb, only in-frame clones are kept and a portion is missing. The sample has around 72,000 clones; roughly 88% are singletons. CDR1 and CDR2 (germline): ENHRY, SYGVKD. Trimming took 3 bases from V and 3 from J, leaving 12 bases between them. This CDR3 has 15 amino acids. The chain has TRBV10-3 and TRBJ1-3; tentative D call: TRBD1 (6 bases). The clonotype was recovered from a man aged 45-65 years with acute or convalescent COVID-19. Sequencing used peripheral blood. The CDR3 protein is CAISDFGQFGNTIYF. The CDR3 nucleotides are TGTGCCATCAGTGACTTCGGACAGTTTGGAAACACCATATATTTT.